The 27 T cell receptor beta chains below were found in one sample sequenced in a study of shared clonotypes between healthy human individuals. The protocol was immunoSEQ multiplex PCR, while the TCRdb copy is restricted to in-frame clones and leaves out a portion. Of some 2,100,000 clones in the sample, 85% to 95% were seen once. Only CD45RO-negative cells positively selected for CCR7 counted as naive CD8 cells, so terminally differentiated effector memory CD45RA+ cells were excluded. The sample taken for sequencing was naive CD8+ T cells from PBMCs. These receptors came from a man between 18 and 29 years old in good health. Some clones in this sample may be carry-over from other donors' samples.

V and J are TRBV19 and TRBJ1-1; possible D gene TRBD1, 5 bases. This CDR3 spans 13 amino acids. Germline V gene lookup returns CDR1 LNHDA and CDR2 SQIVND (reference sequence). Trimming took off 3 bases at V and 6 bases at J, with 11 bases between the two ends. The CDR3 bases are TGTGCCAGTAGTATCAGAGCAGGGCCTGAAGCTTTCTTT. Its protein product is CASSIRAGPEAFF.

The rearrangement uses TRBV19 and TRBJ2-3; D is perhaps TRBD2 (6 bases). CDR1 is LNHDA and CDR2 is SQIVND in the germline V gene (reference sequence). Trimming took 3 bases from V and 0 from J, leaving 16 bases between them. The CDR3 is 17 amino acids. DNA of the CDR3: TGTGCCAGTAGTATCTTAGTTAGCGGAGGGAGCACAGATACGCAGTATTTT. As protein: CASSILVSGGSTDTQYF.

Turning to this clone: The same CDR3 also results from other DNA sequences found in this sample. V and J are TRBV27 and TRBJ2-7, with 11 bases matching TRBD2. V was pared by 1 base and J by 3 bases, with 2 bases of the junction left unmatched. The CDR3 runs 15 residues. Looked up from germline, CDR1 is MNHEY and CDR2 is SMNVEV (reference sequence). The CDR3 loop reads CASSLLLAGVYEQYF. The CDR3, as DNA: TGTGCCAGCAGTTTATTACTAGCGGGGGTCTACGAGCAGTACTTC.

V gene TRBV9 combines with J gene TRBJ1-1; no firm D call. The ends were cut back, 3 bases at V and 1 base at J, with 7 bases in the middle. The germline V gene encodes CDR1 SGDLS and CDR2 YYNGEE. The CDR3 totals 13 residues. CDR3 in DNA: TGTGCCAGCAGCGGGAGATCGAACACTGAAGCTTTCTTT. Its translation is CASSGRSNTEAFF.

This CDR3 is CASSARRPADTQYF. The CDR3 DNA is TGTGCCAGCAGTGCCCGACGACCGGCGGATACGCAGTATTTT. This chain joins TRBV27 and TRBJ2-3; D gene uncertain. The germline gives CDR1 MNHEY, CDR2 SMNVEV (reference sequence). V was cut by 5 bases and J by 6 bases, with 15 bases left in between. The CDR3 contains 14 residues.

Points on this clone: Other nucleotide sequences in the sample specify the same CDR3. CDR3 in amino acids: CASSLSGGDNEQFF. The CDR3 bases are TGTGCCAGCAGTTTAAGCGGGGGAGACAATGAGCAGTTCTTC. The rearrangement uses TRBV27 and TRBJ2-1; 8 nucleotides agree with TRBD2. V shed 2 bases and J 5 bases; nucleotides not matched to a gene: 2. The CDR3 extends over 14 amino acids. Germline assignment: CDR1 MNHEY and CDR2 SMNVEV (reference sequence).

The J gene is TRBJ2-1, the V gene TRBV5-1; TRBD2 matches at 9 bases. The ends lost 1 base at V and 4 bases at J; junction bases unmatched: 9. Per germline, CDR1 SGHRS and CDR2 YFSETQ. This CDR3 is 17 amino acids long. CDR3 DNA sequence: TGCGCCAGCAGCTTGAGAGCGGGAGGCGGTAGGTACAATGAGCAGTTCTTC. Amino acids: CASSLRAGGGRYNEQFF.

The rearrangement joins TRBV27 to TRBJ2-3, with D unclear. The CDR3 has 14 residues. V lost 2 bases and J 0 bases, leaving 6 bases between the germline ends. The germline CDR1 and CDR2 sequences are MNHEY and SMNVEV (reference sequence). The CDR3 loop is CASSLEVSTDTQYF. CDR3 DNA sequence: TGTGCCAGCAGTTTAGAGGTTAGCACAGATACGCAGTATTTT.

The chain is built from TRBV27 and TRBJ2-7, with D tentatively TRBD2 (5 bases). Germline V lookup: CDR1 MNHEY, CDR2 SMNVEV (reference sequence). With 6 bases removed from V and 2 bases from J, the gap between germline ends came to 20 bases. The CDR3 runs to 16 residues. The CDR3 region is CASRPRRRRSAYEQYF. The DNA of the CDR3 is TGTGCCAGCAGACCCAGACGGCGGAGGTCAGCCTACGAGCAGTACTTC.

This clone was seen just once. CDR3 in amino acids: CASSEPRVVYEQYF. The CDR3 coding sequence is TGCGCCAGCAGTGAGCCGCGTGTGGTCTACGAGCAGTACTTC. The chain couples TRBV10-2 to TRBJ2-7; D gene ambiguous. The CDR3 spans 14 residues. Germline CDR1 and CDR2: WSHSY and SAAADI. V lost 2 bases, J lost 3 bases, and 11 bases lay in between.

V usage is TRBV6-6 and J usage is TRBJ2-7, with D tentatively TRBD2 (5 bases). CDR1 is MNHNY, CDR2 SVGAGI, per germline (reference sequence). Trimming cost V 2 bases and J 3 bases, with 14 bases left between them. The length of the CDR3 is 15 residues. CDR3 region: CASSYKYPGSYEQYF. The CDR3, as DNA: TGTGCCAGCAGTTACAAGTACCCTGGGAGCTACGAGCAGTACTTC.

The chain couples TRBV5-4 to TRBJ2-5, with D maybe TRBD1 (6 bases). CDR3 length equals 14 residues. V gave up 0 bases and J gave up 5 bases, with 11 bases separating them. Germline V lookup: CDR1 SGHNT, CDR2 YYREEE (reference sequence). The CDR3 sequence is CASSLVTGGETQYF. The CDR3 DNA reads TGTGCCAGCAGCTTGGTGACAGGCGGCGAGACCCAGTACTTC.

The gene calls are TRBV4-3 and TRBJ2-1; 7 bases line up with TRBD2. This CDR3 has 15 amino acids. The trim removed 0 bases at V and 6 bases at J, leaving 5 bases unmatched. CDR1 is LGHNA and CDR2 is YSLEER in the germline V gene. In nucleotides, the CDR3 is TGCGCCAGCAGCCAAGATTTGACTAGCTTCAATGAGCAGTTCTTC. The encoded protein is CASSQDLTSFNEQFF.

About this clone itself: Other DNA sequences in this sample translate to the same CDR3. This chain joins TRBV9 and TRBJ2-1, with D tentatively TRBD1 (6 bases). The germline V gene encodes CDR1 SGDLS and CDR2 YYNGEE. V lost 2 bases and J 5 bases, leaving 8 bases between the germline ends. The CDR3 is made up of 13 amino acids. CDR3 amino acids: CASSVQGHNEQFF. The CDR3, as DNA: TGTGCCAGCAGCGTCCAGGGGCACAATGAGCAGTTCTTC.

This clone came up once. The rearrangement links TRBV28 to TRBJ2-6; D gene uncertain. The CDR3 spans 16 residues. V gave up 0 bases and J gave up 0 bases, with 6 bases separating them. Germline CDR1 MDHEN, CDR2 SYDVKM. CDR3 in amino acids: CASSLWTNSGANVLTF. CDR3 nucleotides: TGTGCCAGCAGTTTATGGACAAACTCTGGGGCCAACGTCCTGACTTTC.

In the case of this clone: Other DNA sequences of this sample code for an identical CDR3. The rearrangement uses TRBV11-2 and TRBJ2-1; the D is unclear. In germline, CDR1 is SGHAT, CDR2 FQNNGV. The CDR3 spans 13 residues. The V and J ends lost 0 bases and 5 bases respectively, with 5 bases between them. The CDR3 DNA reads as TGTGCCAGCAGCTTAGAACGGGACAATGAGCAGTTCTTC. Amino acids: CASSLERDNEQFF.

V is TRBV5-1 and J is TRBJ2-7; D possibly matches TRBD1 or TRBD2 (5 bases each). V was cut by 4 bases and J by 4 bases, with 15 bases left in between. The germline CDR1 and CDR2 sequences are SGHRS and YFSETQ. The CDR3 runs 14 residues. CDR3 sequence: CASSPPGAEYEQYF. CDR3 DNA: TGCGCCAGCAGCCCCCCCGGGGCGGAGTACGAGCAGTACTTC. Full variable domain (rest looked up from reference TRBV5-1 and TRBJ2-7): KAGVTQTPRYLIKTRGQQVTLSCSPISGHRSVSWYQQTPGQGLQFLFEYFSETQRNKGNFPGRFSGRQFSNSRSEMNVSTLELGDSALYLCASSPPGAEYEQYFGPGTRLTVT.

The chain couples TRBV28 to TRBJ2-5, with D perhaps matching TRBD2 (6 bases). The CDR3 is 12 residues long. Germline CDR1 is MDHEN and CDR2 is SYDVKM. The V end was cut by 9 bases, the J end by 5 bases, with 13 bases between. Written as DNA, the CDR3 is TGTGCCAGTAGCGGCCCCCGGGAGACCCAGTACTTC. Amino acids: CASSGPRETQYF.

This clone was found a few times. The sample holds other DNA sequences that translate to the same CDR3. The gene calls are TRBV27 and TRBJ2-7; TRBD1 agrees at 8 bases. The CDR3 runs 14 residues. Germline CDR1 is MNHEY and CDR2 is SMNVEV (reference sequence). Trimming took 2 bases from V and 3 from J; bases not matched to a gene: 3. The CDR3 DNA reads as TGTGCCAGCAGTTTAAGGACAGGGTTCTACGAGCAGTACTTC. This gives the protein CASSLRTGFYEQYF.

Here the CDR3 reads CASSLQFRGQEQYF. In DNA, the CDR3 is TGTGCCAGCAGCTTGCAATTCAGGGGCCAGGAGCAGTACTTC. The rearrangement uses TRBV5-8 and TRBJ2-7; a possible D gene is TRBD1 (6 bases). The V end lost 1 base, the J end lost 7 bases, and 15 bases lay between the germline ends. The V gene's germline CDR1 is SGHTS and CDR2 YDEGEE. The CDR3 totals 14 residues.

This chain uses TRBV11-2 with TRBJ2-1; 11 bases are shared with TRBD2. Per the germline V gene, CDR1 is SGHAT and CDR2 is FQNNGV. Unmatched junction bases numbered 5, after V lost 3 bases and J lost 4 bases. The length of the CDR3 is 16 residues. CDR3 bases: TGTGCCAGCAGCTTGCAGATAGCGGGAGGGTACAATGAGCAGTTCTTC. Translation: CASSLQIAGGYNEQFF.

The V and J genes are TRBV9 and TRBJ2-1; D is undetermined. CDR1 is SGDLS, CDR2 YYNGEE, per germline. Trimming cost V 3 bases and J 5 bases, with 21 bases left between them. The CDR3 runs to 17 residues. The CDR3 bases are TGTGCCAGCAGCGGCCCCCTGGTGGAGCGACCCCACAATGAGCAGTTCTTC. Protein: CASSGPLVERPHNEQFF.

The gene calls are TRBV15 and TRBJ2-1; 7 bases fit TRBD2. The CDR3 is 15 amino acids. The germline V gene encodes CDR1 LNHNV and CDR2 YYDKDF (reference sequence). The trim removed 3 bases at V and 6 bases at J, leaving 8 bases unmatched. The CDR3: CATSSPSGEGNEQFF. The CDR3 coding sequence is TGTGCCACCAGCAGCCCTAGCGGAGAAGGCAATGAGCAGTTCTTC.

This clone has just a few counts. The rearrangement uses TRBV14 and TRBJ1-1, with a possible D match to TRBD1 (6 bases). CDR3 length: 13 amino acids. Germline CDR1 reads SGHDN; CDR2 reads FVKESK. V lost 4 bases, J lost 5 bases, and 11 bases lay in between. CDR3 in DNA: TGTGCCAGCAGCCCAGGGGCAGGAACTGAAGCTTTCTTT. Its protein is CASSPGAGTEAFF.

The chain joins TRBV20-1 to TRBJ1-2; unclear D gene. CDR3 length: 9 amino acids. Germline V gene lookup returns CDR1 DFQATT and CDR2 SNEGSKA (reference sequence). V was pared by 5 bases and J by 7 bases, with 5 bases between. The CDR3 nucleotides are TGCAGTGCTGCAGGTGGCTACACCTTC. This sequence encodes CSAAGGYTF.

The rearrangement uses TRBV5-1 and TRBJ1-5; 7 bases map to TRBD1. The CDR3 consists of 15 residues. Germline V gene data show CDR1 as SGHRS and CDR2 as YFSETQ. The V segment lost 2 bases and the J segment 9 bases; nucleotides outside the gene matches: 11. The CDR3 region is CASSLLDRSPGPQHF. The CDR3, as DNA: TGCGCCAGCAGCTTACTGGACAGGAGCCCAGGGCCCCAGCATTTT.

This sequence joins TRBV7-3 and TRBJ2-2; no clear D gene. The CDR3 loop spans 14 amino acids. CDR1 SGHTA and CDR2 FQGTGA come from the germline V gene. The V gene lost 2 bases and the J gene lost 4 bases, with 8 bases spanning the gap. The CDR3: CASSLYLGTGELFF. DNA for the CDR3: TGTGCCAGCAGCTTATACTTGGGCACCGGGGAGCTGTTTTTT.